These 9 T cell receptor beta chains came from one sample sequenced in a study of Graves' ophthalmopathy and Graves' hyperthyroidism. Amplification from RNA transcripts yielded the TCR beta CDR3 regions. RT-PCR was first run with HTBI primers, then multiplex PCR in a second round. TCRdb analysed the multiplex PCR reads with MiXCR anew, one entry per CDR3 protein. Of hundreds of thousands of distinct CDR3 sequences in the sample, 35% to 50% were seen once. The specimen sequenced was peripheral blood. Receptors were obtained from an adult man with Graves' ophthalmopathy.

The sample holds a few counts of this clonotype. An end of the junction does not agree with germline; a read error may underlie this. The V call is TRBV10-3, the J call TRBJ2-6, with D perhaps TRBD1 (6 bases). CDR3 length: 16 residues. CDR1 is ENHRY and CDR2 is SYGVKD in the germline V gene. CDR3 DNA sequence: TGTGCCAGCAGTTACTTTGCAGGGGCTGGGGCCAACGTCCTGACTTTC. Encoded protein: CASSYFAGAGANVLTF.

A few counts support this clonotype. The J gene is TRBJ1-1, the V gene TRBV19; D may be TRBD1 (5 bases). CDR1 is LNHDA and CDR2 is SQIVND in the germline V gene (reference sequence). The CDR3 consists of 14 residues. V lost 1 base and J lost 5, with 11 bases in between. CDR3 loop: CASSIVRGRTEAFF. The CDR3 DNA reads TGTGCCAGTAGTATAGTGCGGGGGAGGACTGAAGCTTTCTTT.

This clonotype showed up many times. The gene calls are TRBV15 and TRBJ2-5; perhaps TRBD1 as D (6 bases). The CDR3 is 16 amino acids. The germline V and J ends were trimmed by 1 base and 0 bases, with 12 bases remaining between them. Germline V gives CDR1 LNHNV, CDR2 YYDKDF (reference sequence). The CDR3 loop is CATSRAGVRYQETQYF. CDR3 bases: TGTGCCACCAGCAGAGCAGGGGTGAGGTACCAAGAGACCCAGTACTTC.

The V gene is TRBV19, the J gene TRBJ2-5; TRBD2 matches at 7 bases. The CDR3 sequence is 15 residues long. The junction had 7 bases not matched to a gene; V was cut back by 1 base and J by 5 bases. The germline gives CDR1 LNHDA, CDR2 SQIVND (reference sequence). The CDR3 nucleotides read TGTGCCAGTAGTATAGGGGGGGGAGGCCGGGAGACCCAGTACTTC. Amino acids: CASSIGGGGRETQYF.

The rearrangement links TRBV20-1 to TRBJ2-7; TRBD1 might be the D (6 bases). CDR3 length: 13 residues. Per the germline V gene, CDR1 is DFQATT and CDR2 is SNEGSKA (reference sequence). V was cut by 5 bases and J by 3 bases, with 14 bases left in between. In nucleotides, the CDR3 is TGCAGTGCTGCGACAGGAAGCGGCTACGAGCAGTACTTC. It specifies CSAATGSGYEQYF.

Ten or more counts support this clonotype. The chain's CDR3 is CASSWEDSTLLGTEAFF. In DNA form, the CDR3 reads TGCGCCAGCAGTTGGGAAGACAGCACCCTCTTGGGCACTGAAGCTTTCTTT. This chain connects TRBV10-2 to TRBJ1-1, with D tentatively TRBD1 (5 bases). V shed 5 bases and J shed 4 bases, with 23 bases lying between them. CDR3 length: 17 residues. Looked up from germline, CDR1 is WSHSY and CDR2 is SAAADI.

This clonotype was seen only a few times. V is TRBV2 and J is TRBJ1-1; 11 bases match TRBD1. Germline assignment: CDR1 SNHLY and CDR2 FYNNEI. V trimming: 7 bases; J trimming: 0 bases; junction bases outside the gene matches: 10. There are 17 residues in the CDR3. CDR3 sequence reads: CASTRGQGGSVNTEAFF. As DNA, the CDR3 is TGTGCCAGCACCCGGGGACAGGGGGGGAGTGTGAACACTGAAGCTTTCTTT.

At least ten counts were recorded for this clonotype. The V and J genes are TRBV7-9 and TRBJ1-1, with D possibly matching TRBD1 (5 bases). Trimming stripped 3 bases from V and 10 bases from J, with 15 bases between. Germline CDR1 SEHNR, CDR2 FQNEAQ (reference sequence). CDR3 length: 13 residues. The CDR3 bases are TGTGCCAGCAGCTTTACAGAAGGGGCTGGAGCTTTCTTT. Translation: CASSFTEGAGAFF.

The chain recombines TRBV7-9 with TRBJ2-2; 13 bases match TRBD2. Germline assignment: CDR1 SEHNR and CDR2 FQNEAQ (reference sequence). The CDR3 runs to 15 residues. J lost 8 bases, V lost 5 bases, and 5 bases had no gene match. CDR3: CASSPGLAGSGELFF. DNA for the CDR3: TGTGCCAGCAGCCCGGGACTAGCGGGATCGGGGGAGCTGTTTTTT.